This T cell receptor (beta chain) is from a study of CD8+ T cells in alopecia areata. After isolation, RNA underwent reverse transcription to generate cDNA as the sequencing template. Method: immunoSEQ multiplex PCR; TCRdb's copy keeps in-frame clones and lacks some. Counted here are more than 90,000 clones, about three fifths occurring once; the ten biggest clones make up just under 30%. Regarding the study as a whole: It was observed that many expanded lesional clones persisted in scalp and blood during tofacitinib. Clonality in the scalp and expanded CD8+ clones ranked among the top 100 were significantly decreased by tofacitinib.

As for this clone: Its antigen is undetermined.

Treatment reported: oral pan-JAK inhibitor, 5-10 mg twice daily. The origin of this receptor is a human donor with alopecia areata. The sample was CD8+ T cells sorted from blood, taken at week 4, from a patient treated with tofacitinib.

The CDR3 nucleotides read TGTGCCTGGACCGGGACAGGGACCTACGAGCAGTACTTC. It encodes CAWTGTGTYEQYF. The chain links TRBV30 to TRBJ2-7, with 9 bases aligning to TRBD1. This CDR3 comprises 13 residues. Per germline, CDR1 GTSNPN and CDR2 SVGIG (reference sequence). V shed 4 bases, J shed 2 bases, and the junction held 3 bases outside the gene matches.